The T cell receptor beta chain described here comes from a study of shared clonotypes between healthy human individuals. Concerning this clone itself: Its specificity is not known.

The germline CDR1 and CDR2 sequences are SEHNR and FQNEAQ (reference sequence). This CDR3 has 15 amino acids. V was clipped by 2 bases and J by 8 bases; unmatched bases: 10. Replicate PCRs run on sorted subsets employed around 200 ng DNA, about 27,000 T cell genomes. TCRdb's table, derived via immunoSEQ multiplex PCR, lists solely in-frame clones and lacks some. The sample lists 1.6 million or so clones; 97% to 99% were seen once. Findings and caveats of the study: Large sequencing depth failed to make sorted-subset sequencing complete, rarefaction showed.

Into CD45RA+ naive and CD45RA-negative memory subsets, the CD4+ cells were split. What was sequenced was naive CD4+ T cells sorted from blood. Subset denoted: CD45RA+ positively selected. The V call is TRBV7-9, the J call TRBJ2-5; 8 bases are a match to TRBD1. The TCR sequence derives from a man aged 25-40 years in good health. The CDR3 bases are TGTGCCAGCAGCTTAATATTCGGACAGGGTATAACCCAGTACTTC. Translation gives CASSLIFGQGITQYF.